A selection of T cell receptor beta chains follows, all from one sample in a study of beta chain features in type 1 diabetes. The method was immunoSEQ multiplex PCR; TCRdb's version includes in-frame clones alone and lacks a portion of them. This table holds 300,000 to 350,000 clones, around 19% found once. The material sequenced was naive CD4+ T cells from blood. These receptors all come from a woman aged 18 to 35 in good health. The CDR3 runs from the conserved cysteine through the conserved F or W. The order of the fields is J gene, V gene, D gene, clone size, CDR3 DNA, CDR3 protein. D genes are given only for firm matches. Clone size is not always given. Where it is, it says once, few, many or a class for expanded clones.

>TRBJ1-2|TRBV2|-|-
TGTGCCAGCACCAACCGGGACACACAAAGCTATGGCTACACCTTC
CASTNRDTQSYGYTF
>TRBJ2-5|TRBV5-1|TRBD2|-
TGCGCCAGCAGCAGCGGGAAGACAACAGCCGAGACCCAGTACTTC
CASSSGKTTAETQYF
>TRBJ2-1|TRBV11-2|TRBD2|few
TGTGCCAGCAGCTGGCGCGGGGGGGCCGTGGATGAGCAGTTCTTC
CASSWRGGAVDEQFF
>TRBJ2-3|TRBV6-5|TRBD2|few
TGTGCCAGCAGTTACGCGCTAGCGGGGGGAGGGGATACGCAGTATTTT
CASSYALAGGGDTQYF
>TRBJ2-3|TRBV7-2|-|few
TGTGCCAGCCCTTCAGATTCACGGGGGGATACGCAGTATTTT
CASPSDSRGDTQYF
>TRBJ1-6|TRBV4-1|-|-
TGCGCCAGCAGCCCAGGTCGGGGGGATAATTCACCCCTCCACTTT
CASSPGRGDNSPLHF
>TRBJ2-7|TRBV25-1|-|few
TGTGCCAGCAGTGAGGGCCCCTACGAGCAGTACTTC
CASSEGPYEQYF
>TRBJ2-7|TRBV5-1|-|-
TGCGCCAGCAGTCCTGAGAGGTCCTACGAGCAGTACTTC
CASSPERSYEQYF
>TRBJ2-7|TRBV28|TRBD2|-
TGTGCCAGCAGTTACCCCTTACCCTCCTTAGCGGGGGGGTCCTACGAGCAGTACTTC
CASSYPLPSLAGGSYEQYF
>TRBJ1-1|TRBV30|-|-
TGTGCCTGGAGTGTACAGGGTGACACTGAAGCTTTCTTT
CAWSVQGDTEAFF
>TRBJ1-2|TRBV18|TRBD1|few
TGTGCCAGCTCACCGAGCGACAGGGCATATGGCTACACCTTC
CASSPSDRAYGYTF
>TRBJ2-3|TRBV7-2|TRBD2|-
TGTGCCAGCAGCTCGGGGTCCGGGACTAGTCACCTCACAGATACGCAGTATTTT
CASSSGSGTSHLTDTQYF
>TRBJ2-7|TRBV5-4|TRBD1|-
TGTGCCAGCAGCCGCCGGGGACAGGGTGTCCACGAGCAGTACTTC
CASSRRGQGVHEQYF
>TRBJ2-7|TRBV9|TRBD2|-
TGTGCCAGCAGTGGTAGCGGGGGGCTAGAAGGCGAGCAGTACTTC
CASSGSGGLEGEQYF
>TRBJ2-1|TRBV5-1|-|-
TGCGCCAGCAGTTTGGGAGATTACAATGAGCAGTTCTTC
CASSLGDYNEQFF
>TRBJ1-5|TRBV7-2|-|-
TGTGCCAGCAGCTCTCGCGGGGGAGCGGGTCAGCCCCAGCATTTT
CASSSRGGAGQPQHF
>TRBJ1-2|TRBV30|TRBD1|-
TGTGCTTCGCAGGGGGCTAACTATGGCTACACCTTC
CASQGANYGYTF
>TRBJ2-1|TRBV10-3|TRBD2|-
TGTGCCATCAGTGAAGGGACTAGCGGGACGTATGAGCAGTTCTTC
CAISEGTSGTYEQFF
>TRBJ1-1|TRBV4-3|-|-
TGCGCCAGCAGCCCTGACGACGGGCAGGGAGGCACTGAAGCTTTCTTT
CASSPDDGQGGTEAFF
>TRBJ2-1|TRBV10-3|-|-
TGTGCCATCAGTGAGTACGTCGGGGTGAACAATGAGCAGTTCTTC
CAISEYVGVNNEQFF
>TRBJ2-5|TRBV4-3|-|once
TGCGCCAGCAGCCAAATACACCCCCATAAAGAGACCCAGTACTTC
CASSQIHPHKETQYF
>TRBJ2-5|TRBV6-6|-|-
TGTGCCAGCTCTCAGGGGGGAGAGACCCAGTACTTC
CASSQGGETQYF
>TRBJ1-1|TRBV30|-|-
TGTGCCTGGAGTGCCGGGGGTGACACTGAAGCTTTCTTT
CAWSAGGDTEAFF
>TRBJ2-5|TRBV30|-|few
TGTGCCTGGAGTGCCGAGGAGACCCAGTACTTC
CAWSAEETQYF
>TRBJ1-5|TRBV7-9|-|-
TGTGCCAGCAGCTTAGGGGCGGGATTCAATCAGCCCCAGCATTTT
CASSLGAGFNQPQHF
>TRBJ2-7|TRBV13|-|few
TGTGCCAGCAGCTTAGGACCCCAGGGCTACGAGCAGTACTTC
CASSLGPQGYEQYF
>TRBJ1-1|TRBV18|TRBD1|few
TGTGCCAGCTCCCCCGGGACAGGGCGAAGCACTGAAGCTTTCTTT
CASSPGTGRSTEAFF
>TRBJ2-5|TRBV5-1|-|-
TGCGCCAGCAGCCCTGTGGCGGGGGCACAAGAGACCCAGTACTTC
CASSPVAGAQETQYF